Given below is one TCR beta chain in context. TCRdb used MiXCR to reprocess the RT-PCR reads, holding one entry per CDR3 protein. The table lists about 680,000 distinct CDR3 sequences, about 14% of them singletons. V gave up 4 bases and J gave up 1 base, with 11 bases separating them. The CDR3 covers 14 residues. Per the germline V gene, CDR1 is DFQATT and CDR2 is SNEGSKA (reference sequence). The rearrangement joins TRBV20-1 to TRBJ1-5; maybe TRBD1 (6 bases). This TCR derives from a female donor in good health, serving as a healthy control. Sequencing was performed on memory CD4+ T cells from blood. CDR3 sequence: CSANGGASNQPQHF. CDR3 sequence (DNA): TGCAGTGCTAACGGGGGGGCAAGCAATCAGCCCCAGCATTTT.